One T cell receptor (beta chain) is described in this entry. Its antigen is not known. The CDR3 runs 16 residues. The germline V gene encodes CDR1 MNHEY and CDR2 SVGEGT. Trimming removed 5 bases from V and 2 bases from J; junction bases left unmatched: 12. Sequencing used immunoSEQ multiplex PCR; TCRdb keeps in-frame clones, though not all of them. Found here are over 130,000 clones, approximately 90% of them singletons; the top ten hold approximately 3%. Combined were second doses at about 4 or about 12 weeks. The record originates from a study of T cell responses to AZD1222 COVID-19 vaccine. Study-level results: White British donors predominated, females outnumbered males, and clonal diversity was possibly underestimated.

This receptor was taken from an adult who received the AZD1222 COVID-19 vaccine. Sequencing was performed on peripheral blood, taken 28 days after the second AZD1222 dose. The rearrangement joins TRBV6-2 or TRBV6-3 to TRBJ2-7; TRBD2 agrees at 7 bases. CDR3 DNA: TGTGCCAGCAGTGACCTGGGTAGCGGGTCCCCCTACGAGCAGTACTTC. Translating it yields CASSDLGSGSPYEQYF.